These T cell receptor beta chains were read from a single sample in a study of shared clonotypes between healthy human individuals. The repertoire was sequenced with immunoSEQ multiplex PCR; TCRdb's copy has only in-frame clones and lacks some. The sample contains roughly 2,300,000 clones, around 92% of which appear only once. Input material: naive CD4+ T cells from PBMCs. These receptors all stem from a man between 18 and 35 years old in good health. Some clones in this sample may be carry-over from other donors' samples. CDR3s include the opening cysteine and the closing phenylalanine or tryptophan. A D gene is named only where the DNA matches it firmly. The size of a clone is reported for some rows only, either as once, few or many, or as a class for expanded clones.

>TRBD2|TRBJ2-7|TRBV5-1|-
CASSLASGRDNRYEQYF
TGCGCCAGCAGCTTGGCCAGCGGGAGGGATAATCGCTACGAGCAGTACTTC
>-|TRBJ1-2|TRBV2|once
CASSEVRASGYTF
TGTGCCAGCAGTGAAGTCAGGGCTTCCGGCTACACCTTC
>TRBD1|TRBJ2-1|TRBV2|-
CASSAMTGPNEQFF
TGTGCCAGCAGTGCGATGACAGGGCCAAATGAGCAGTTCTTC
>-|TRBJ1-2|TRBV5-1|few
CASSLQGHPGDGYTF
TGCGCCAGCAGCCTACAGGGTCACCCGGGCGATGGCTACACCTTC
>-|TRBJ2-3|TRBV14|-
CASSRGTPDTQYF
TGTGCCAGCAGCCGCGGGACCCCGGATACGCAGTATTTT
>TRBD1|TRBJ2-2|TRBV28|-
CASSLNLRTGGETGELFF
TGTGCCAGCAGTTTAAACCTCAGGACAGGGGGCGAGACCGGGGAGCTGTTTTTT
>-|TRBJ1-3|TRBV6-6|-
CASSLQGEGNTIYF
TGTGCCAGCAGTCTCCAGGGAGAAGGAAACACCATATATTTT
>-|TRBJ2-1|TRBV5-1|-
CASSFGLVGTPLVEQFF
TGCGCCAGCAGCTTTGGTCTAGTCGGGACCCCGTTGGTTGAGCAGTTCTTC
>-|TRBJ1-1|TRBV6-5|-
CASSYSFPGTEAFF
TGTGCCAGCAGTTACTCATTCCCGGGGACTGAAGCTTTCTTT
>-|TRBJ1-1|TRBV4-1|-
CASSQVVLVNTEAFF
TGCGCCAGCAGCCAAGTGGTGTTAGTCAACACTGAAGCTTTCTTT
>TRBD2|TRBJ2-3|TRBV15|-
CATSRVGTSGRDTQYF
TGTGCCACCAGCAGAGTGGGGACTAGCGGGAGGGATACGCAGTATTTT
>-|TRBJ1-1|TRBV19|-
CASSINPGGTGTEAFF
TGTGCCAGTAGTATTAATCCGGGTGGTACGGGCACTGAAGCTTTCTTT
>-|TRBJ1-1|TRBV28|-
CASSPSRWGEGNTEAFF
TGTGCCAGCAGTCCGTCGAGGTGGGGGGAAGGGAACACTGAAGCTTTCTTT
>-|TRBJ1-2|TRBV19|-
CASSIVNGRLYYGYTF
TGTGCCAGTAGTATCGTCAACGGACGGCTCTACTATGGCTACACCTTC
>TRBD2|TRBJ2-5|TRBV15|-
CATSRPRASGQETQYF
TGTGCCACCAGCAGGCCAAGGGCTAGCGGACAAGAGACCCAGTACTTC
>TRBD2|TRBJ2-1|TRBV5-1|-
CASSGLAGINEQFF
TGCGCCAGCAGCGGGCTAGCGGGAATAAATGAGCAGTTCTTC
>-|TRBJ2-2|TRBV7-3|-
CASSLSRSGELFF
TGTGCCAGCAGCCTGTCCCGGTCCGGGGAGCTGTTTTTT
>TRBD1|TRBJ2-2|TRBV5-1|-
CASSWGTGRAGELFF
TGCGCCAGCAGCTGGGGGACAGGGCGCGCCGGGGAGCTGTTTTTT
>-|TRBJ1-4|TRBV9|-
CASNRNEKLFF
TGTGCCAGCAATCGTAATGAAAAACTGTTTTTT
>-|TRBJ1-1|TRBV28|-
CASSLRGTEAFF
TGTGCCAGCAGTCTCAGGGGAACTGAAGCTTTCTTT
>-|TRBJ2-3|TRBV2|-
CASGRDTQYF
TGTGCCAGCGGCCGGGATACGCAGTATTTT
>-|TRBJ2-3|TRBV5-1|-
CASSRGGSDTQYF
TGCGCCAGCAGCAGGGGGGGTTCGGATACGCAGTATTTT
>-|TRBJ2-7|TRBV6-1|-
CASSEQGKLRYEQYF
TGTGCCAGCAGTGAACAGGGGAAACTACGCTACGAGCAGTACTTC
>-|TRBJ2-2|TRBV15|-
CATSRQLAGELFF
TGTGCCACCAGCAGACAGTTGGCCGGGGAGCTGTTTTTT
>-|TRBJ2-1|TRBV5-8|once
CASSLAASEQFF
TGTGCCAGCAGCTTGGCCGCGTCGGAGCAGTTCTTC
>-|TRBJ2-1|TRBV18|-
CASSPSIVDNEQFF
TGTGCCAGCTCACCCTCGATAGTTGACAATGAGCAGTTCTTC
>-|TRBJ2-4|TRBV28|-
CASSVFLGAKNIQYF
TGTGCCAGCAGTGTATTCTTAGGGGCCAAAAACATTCAGTACTTC
>-|TRBJ2-7|TRBV7-2|-
CASSLAGAYEQYF
TGTGCCAGCAGCTTGGCCGGAGCCTACGAGCAGTACTTC
>-|TRBJ1-5|TRBV2|-
CASSDQHFNQPQHF
TGTGCCAGCAGTGATCAACACTTCAATCAGCCCCAGCATTTT
>-|TRBJ2-7|TRBV11-3|-
CASSLSGSSYEQYF
TGTGCCAGCAGCTTGAGCGGGTCCTCCTACGAGCAGTACTTC
>TRBD2|TRBJ2-7|TRBV19|-
CASSWALAGSYEQYF
TGTGCCAGTAGTTGGGCACTAGCGGGATCCTACGAGCAGTACTTC
>TRBD2|TRBJ2-3|TRBV28|-
CASSLLAGVSQYF
TGTGCCAGCAGTTTATTAGCGGGCGTTTCGCAGTATTTT
>TRBD1|TRBJ2-1|TRBV7-9|-
CASSTPTGTSYNEQFF
TGTGCCAGCAGCACTCCGACAGGGACATCCTACAATGAGCAGTTCTTC
>-|TRBJ2-3|TRBV29-1|-
CSGSTGFIGTDTQYF
TGCAGCGGATCTACAGGGTTCATCGGGACAGATACGCAGTATTTT
>-|TRBJ1-2|TRBV7-3|-
CASSLTGATFPLF
TGTGCCAGCAGCTTAACGGGCGCAACCTTTCCACTTTTC
>TRBD1|TRBJ1-4|TRBV6-5|-
CASSPDRANEKLFF
TGTGCCAGCAGCCCGGACAGGGCAAATGAAAAACTGTTTTTT
>-|TRBJ1-5|TRBV6-1|-
CASSARDGRNQPQHF
TGTGCCAGCAGTGCCCGGGACGGGCGGAATCAGCCCCAGCATTTT